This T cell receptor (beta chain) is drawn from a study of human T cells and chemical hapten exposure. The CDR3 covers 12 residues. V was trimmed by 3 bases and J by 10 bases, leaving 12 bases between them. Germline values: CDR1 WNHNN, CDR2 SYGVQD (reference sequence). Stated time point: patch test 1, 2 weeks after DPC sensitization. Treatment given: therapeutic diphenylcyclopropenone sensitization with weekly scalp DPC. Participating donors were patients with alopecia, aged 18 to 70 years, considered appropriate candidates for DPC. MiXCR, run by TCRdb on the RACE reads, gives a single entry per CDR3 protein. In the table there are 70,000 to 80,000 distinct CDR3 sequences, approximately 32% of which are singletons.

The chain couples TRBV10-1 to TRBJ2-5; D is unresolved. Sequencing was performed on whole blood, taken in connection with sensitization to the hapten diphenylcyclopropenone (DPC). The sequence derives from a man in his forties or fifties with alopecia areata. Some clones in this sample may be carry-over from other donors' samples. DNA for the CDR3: TGCGCCAGCAGTGAAGGCCCTGAGGTCCAGTACTTC. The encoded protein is CASSEGPEVQYF.